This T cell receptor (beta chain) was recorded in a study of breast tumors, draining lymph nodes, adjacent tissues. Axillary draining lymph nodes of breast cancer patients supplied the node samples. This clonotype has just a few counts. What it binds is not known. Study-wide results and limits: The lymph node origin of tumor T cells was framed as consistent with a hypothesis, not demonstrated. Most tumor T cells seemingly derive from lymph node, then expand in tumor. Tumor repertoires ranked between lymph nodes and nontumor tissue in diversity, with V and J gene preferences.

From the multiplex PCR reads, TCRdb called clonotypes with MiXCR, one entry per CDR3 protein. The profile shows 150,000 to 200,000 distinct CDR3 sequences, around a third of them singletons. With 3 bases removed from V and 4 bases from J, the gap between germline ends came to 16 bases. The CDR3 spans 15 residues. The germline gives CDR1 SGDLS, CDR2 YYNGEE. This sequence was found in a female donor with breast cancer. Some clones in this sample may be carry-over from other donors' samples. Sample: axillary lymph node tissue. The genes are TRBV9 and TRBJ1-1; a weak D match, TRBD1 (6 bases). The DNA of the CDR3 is TGTGCCAGCAGCGCGTCCCCGCAAGGGGGCACTGAAGCTTTCTTT. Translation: CASSASPQGGTEAFF.